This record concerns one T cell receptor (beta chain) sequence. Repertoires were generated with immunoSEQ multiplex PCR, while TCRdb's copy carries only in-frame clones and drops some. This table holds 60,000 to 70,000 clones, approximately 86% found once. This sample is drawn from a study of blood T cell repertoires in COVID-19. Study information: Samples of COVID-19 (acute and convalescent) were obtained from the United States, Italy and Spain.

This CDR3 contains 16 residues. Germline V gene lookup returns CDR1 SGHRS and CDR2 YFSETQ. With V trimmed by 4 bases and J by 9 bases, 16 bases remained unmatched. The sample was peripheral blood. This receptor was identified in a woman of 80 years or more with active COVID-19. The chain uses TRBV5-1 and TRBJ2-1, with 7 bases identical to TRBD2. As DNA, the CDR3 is TGCGCCAGCAGCAAGGTACCGGGCCAAGCGGGAAGTGAGCAGTTCTTC. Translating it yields CASSKVPGQAGSEQFF.